The sequence of this T cell receptor beta chain was determined in a study of blood T cell repertoires in COVID-19. Germline V gene data show CDR1 as KGHSH and CDR2 as LQKENI. The V and J ends lost 6 bases and 3 bases, in that order; junction bases with no gene match: 4. The CDR3 consists of 13 residues. Participants were aged roughly 18 to 89 years, lived in around 25 US areas, and enrolled virtually. TCRdb's copy holds only in-frame clones and misses some; the assay was immunoSEQ multiplex PCR. The sample shows 490,000 or so clones, approximately 90% of them seen only once. The specimen sequenced was PBMCs or T cells enriched from blood (not recorded which). This sequence originates from a woman aged 60-75 years who had recovered from COVID-19. J is TRBJ1-2 and V is TRBV18; 7 nucleotides align to TRBD1. CDR3 in DNA: TGTGCCAGCTCCTCCGGGACAGACTATGGCTACACCTTC. Its protein product is CASSSGTDYGYTF.